The clone carrying this T cell receptor (beta chain) was observed at least ten times. This entry belongs to a study of T cell repertoires in cytomegalovirus infection. TCRdb processed the reads anew with MiXCR; each CDR3 protein has one entry. The sample contains about 150,000 distinct CDR3 sequences, about 20% of which appear only once. V lost 3 bases, J lost 4 bases, and 4 bases stayed unmatched. The germline V gene encodes CDR1 MDHEN and CDR2 SYDVKM. CDR3 size: 14 residues. Material: PBMCs. The sequence came from a human donor in good health (CMV status not recorded). Some clones in this sample may be carry-over from other donors' samples. The chain combines TRBV28 with TRBJ1-2; 8 bases match TRBD1. The CDR3 nucleotides are TGTGCCAGCAGTTTGGCAGGACAGGGCTATGGCTACACCTTC. Protein product: CASSLAGQGYGYTF.